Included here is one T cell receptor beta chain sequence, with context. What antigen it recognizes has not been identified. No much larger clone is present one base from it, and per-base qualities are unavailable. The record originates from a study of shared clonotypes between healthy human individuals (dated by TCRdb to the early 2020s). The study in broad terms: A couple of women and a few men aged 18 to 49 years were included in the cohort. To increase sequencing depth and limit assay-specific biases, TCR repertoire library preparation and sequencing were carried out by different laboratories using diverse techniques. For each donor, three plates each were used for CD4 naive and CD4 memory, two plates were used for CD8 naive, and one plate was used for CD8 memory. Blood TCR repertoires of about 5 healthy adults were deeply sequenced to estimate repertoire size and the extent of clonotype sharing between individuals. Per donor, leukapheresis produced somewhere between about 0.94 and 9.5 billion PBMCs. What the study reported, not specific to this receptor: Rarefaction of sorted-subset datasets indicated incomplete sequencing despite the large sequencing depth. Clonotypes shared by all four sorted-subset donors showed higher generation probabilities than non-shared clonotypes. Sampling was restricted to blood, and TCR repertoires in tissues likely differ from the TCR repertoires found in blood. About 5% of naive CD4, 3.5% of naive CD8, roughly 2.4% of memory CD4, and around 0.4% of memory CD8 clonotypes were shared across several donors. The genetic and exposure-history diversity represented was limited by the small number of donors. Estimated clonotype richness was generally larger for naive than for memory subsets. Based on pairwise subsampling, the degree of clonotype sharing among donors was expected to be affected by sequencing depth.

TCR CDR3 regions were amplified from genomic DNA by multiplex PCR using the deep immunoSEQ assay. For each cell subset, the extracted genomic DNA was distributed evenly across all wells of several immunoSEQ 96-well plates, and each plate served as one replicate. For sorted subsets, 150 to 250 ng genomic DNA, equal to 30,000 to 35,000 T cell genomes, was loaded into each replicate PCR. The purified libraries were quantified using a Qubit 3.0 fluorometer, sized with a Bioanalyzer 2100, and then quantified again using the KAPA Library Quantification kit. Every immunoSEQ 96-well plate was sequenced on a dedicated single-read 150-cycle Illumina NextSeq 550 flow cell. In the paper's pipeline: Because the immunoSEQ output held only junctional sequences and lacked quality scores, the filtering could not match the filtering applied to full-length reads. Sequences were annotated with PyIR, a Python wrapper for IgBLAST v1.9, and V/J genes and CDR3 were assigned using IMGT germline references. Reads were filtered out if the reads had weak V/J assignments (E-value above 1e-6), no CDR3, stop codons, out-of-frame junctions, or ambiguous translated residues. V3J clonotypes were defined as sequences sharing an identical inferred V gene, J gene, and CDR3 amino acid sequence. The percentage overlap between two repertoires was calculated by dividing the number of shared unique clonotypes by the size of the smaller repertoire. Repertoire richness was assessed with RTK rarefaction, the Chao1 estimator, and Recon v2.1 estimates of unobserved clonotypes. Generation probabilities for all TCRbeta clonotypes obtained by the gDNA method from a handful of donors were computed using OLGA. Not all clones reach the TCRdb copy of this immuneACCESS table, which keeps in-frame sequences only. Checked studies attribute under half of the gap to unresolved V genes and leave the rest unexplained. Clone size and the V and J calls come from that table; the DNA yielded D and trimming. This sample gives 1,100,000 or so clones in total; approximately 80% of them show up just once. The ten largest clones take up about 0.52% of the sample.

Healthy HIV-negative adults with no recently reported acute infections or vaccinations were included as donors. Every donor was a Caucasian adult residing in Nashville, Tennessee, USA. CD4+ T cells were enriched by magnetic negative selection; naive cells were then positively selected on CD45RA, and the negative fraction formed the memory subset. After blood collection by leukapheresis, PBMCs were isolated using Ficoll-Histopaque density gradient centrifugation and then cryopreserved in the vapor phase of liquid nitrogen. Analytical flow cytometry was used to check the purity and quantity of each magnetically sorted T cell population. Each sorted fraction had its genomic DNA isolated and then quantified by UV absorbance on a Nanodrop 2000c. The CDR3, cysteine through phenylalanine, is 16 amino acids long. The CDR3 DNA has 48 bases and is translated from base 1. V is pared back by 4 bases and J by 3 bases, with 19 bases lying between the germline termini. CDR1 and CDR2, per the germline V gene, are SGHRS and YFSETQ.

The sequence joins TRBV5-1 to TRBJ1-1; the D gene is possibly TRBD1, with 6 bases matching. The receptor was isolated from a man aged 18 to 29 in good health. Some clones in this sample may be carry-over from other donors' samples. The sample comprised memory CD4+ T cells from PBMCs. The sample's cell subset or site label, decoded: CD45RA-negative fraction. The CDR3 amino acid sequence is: CASSTSSGQYYTEAFF. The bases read TGCGCCAGCAGCACCTCTTCTGGACAGTATTACACTGAAGCTTTCTTT.